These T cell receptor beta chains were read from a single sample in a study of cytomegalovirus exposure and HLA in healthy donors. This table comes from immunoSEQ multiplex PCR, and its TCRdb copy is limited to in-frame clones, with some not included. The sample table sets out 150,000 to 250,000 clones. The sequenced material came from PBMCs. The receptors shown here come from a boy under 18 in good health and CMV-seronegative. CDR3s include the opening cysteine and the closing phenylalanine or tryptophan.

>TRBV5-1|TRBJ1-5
CTQGEGNQPQHF
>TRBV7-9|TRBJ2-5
CASSPTRETQYF
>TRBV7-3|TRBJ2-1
CASRPQGKDEQFF
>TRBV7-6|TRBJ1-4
CASSPQGNREKLFF
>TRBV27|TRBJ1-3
CASSSFLGSSGNTIYF
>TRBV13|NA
CASSLQGAYEQYF
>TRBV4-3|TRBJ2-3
CASSQYPSGLEQYF
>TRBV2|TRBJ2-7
CASGPTGTYEQYF
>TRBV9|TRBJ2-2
CASSSKHRGAVF
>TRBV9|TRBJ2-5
CASSATSGGLETQYF
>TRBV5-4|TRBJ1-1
CASSLAVTENTEAFF
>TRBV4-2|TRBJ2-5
CASSQGDGGGLLQETQYF
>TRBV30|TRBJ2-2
CACRLGSTGELFF
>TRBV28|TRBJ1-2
CASSFAPVSDYGYTF
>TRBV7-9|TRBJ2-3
CASSLLDRASTDTQYF
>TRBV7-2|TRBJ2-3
CASSFSSLSLDTQYF
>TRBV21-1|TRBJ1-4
CASSQSPGDYNEKLFF
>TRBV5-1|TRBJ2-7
CASSADRDYEQYF
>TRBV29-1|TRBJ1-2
CSVDTLTTGYGYGYTF
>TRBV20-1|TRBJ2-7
CSAPRGYEQYF
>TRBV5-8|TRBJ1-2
CASNRANYGYTF
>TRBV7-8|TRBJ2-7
CASSSPGQGFPYEQYF
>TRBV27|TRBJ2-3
CASSFDRDRGGNTQYF
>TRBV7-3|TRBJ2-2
CASSKQGVGELFF
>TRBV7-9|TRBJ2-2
CASYTGGVSTGELFF
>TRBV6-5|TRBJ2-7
CASSFRDTSLEEQYF
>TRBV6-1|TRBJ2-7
CASSGRQGTYEQYF
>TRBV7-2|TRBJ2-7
CASSPRQGSSYEQYF
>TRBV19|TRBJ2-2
CASSKTETGELFF
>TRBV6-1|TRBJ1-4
CASSEAPRGDEKLFF
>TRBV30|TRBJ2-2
CAWRGRAGTPHFNTGELFF
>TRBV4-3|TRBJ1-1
CASSGYRGWTEAFF
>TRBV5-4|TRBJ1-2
CASSLPGQRVYGYTF
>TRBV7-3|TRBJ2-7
CASSLRARGGEQYF
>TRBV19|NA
CASSWGGAYEQYF
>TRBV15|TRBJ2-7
CATSRGRDPYEQYF
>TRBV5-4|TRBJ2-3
CASSWSGATDTQYF
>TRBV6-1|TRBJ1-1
CASSEAIRGLGEAFF
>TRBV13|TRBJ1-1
CASTSDRSNTEAFF
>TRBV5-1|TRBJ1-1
CASSLVAGVGAFF
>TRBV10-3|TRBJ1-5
CAISESSWLGNQPQHF
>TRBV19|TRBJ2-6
CATRARGRFSGANVLTF
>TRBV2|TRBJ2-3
CASLKGVRGDTQYF
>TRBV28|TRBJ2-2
CAGSRQGANTGELFF
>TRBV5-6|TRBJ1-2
CASSLPPPGDYGYTF